Listed below are T cell receptor beta chains from one sample, sequenced in a study of a mutant IDH1 vaccine in newly diagnosed glioma. Sequencing was performed with immunoSEQ multiplex PCR; in TCRdb, only in-frame clones are kept and a portion is missing. The sample yields approximately 54,000 clones, 80% to 90% seen once. This material consisted of PBMCs, taken from a glioma patient treated with radiotherapy, temozolomide or both. These receptors all come from a man between 18 and 29 years old with glioma. The CDR3 runs from the conserved cysteine through the conserved F or W. The order of the fields is D gene, J gene, clone size, V gene, CDR3 DNA, CDR3 protein. A D gene is named only where the DNA matches it firmly. Clone size, where shown, is once, few, many, or a class for clones that have expanded.

>-|TRBJ1-4|-|TRBV18
TGTGCCAGCTCACCACGACAGGAAGAAAAACTGTTTTTT
CASSPRQEEKLFF
>-|TRBJ2-3|-|TRBV7-2
TGTGCCAGCAGCTTAGATCGAGGACAGTATTTT
CASSLDRGQYF
>TRBD2|TRBJ2-7|-|TRBV6-5
TGTGCCAGCAGCACGGGACTAGCCTCCGAGCAGTACTTC
CASSTGLASEQYF
>TRBD1|TRBJ1-5|-|TRBV5-6
TGTGCCAGCAGCGTGGGACAGGGGAGCAATCAGCCCCAGCATTTT
CASSVGQGSNQPQHF
>-|TRBJ2-1|-|TRBV6-6
TGTGCCAGCAGCCCAGACGGAAATAGCTACAATGAGCAGTTCTTC
CASSPDGNSYNEQFF
>TRBD1|TRBJ1-2|-|TRBV29-1
TGCAGCGTTCGCAGGGGGGATGATGGCTACACCTTC
CSVRRGDDGYTF
>-|TRBJ2-7|-|TRBV30
TGTGCCTGGAGAAAGAGCTCCTACGAGCAGTACTTC
CAWRKSSYEQYF
>-|TRBJ2-6|-|TRBV13
TGTGCCAGCAGCTTAGGCCGATCCGGGCCCTCTGGGGCCAACGTCCTGACTTTC
CASSLGRSGPSGANVLTF
>-|TRBJ1-2|-|TRBV7-8
TGTGCCAGCAGCTACCGGGACGGGACCTCTCAAGGCTACACCTTC
CASSYRDGTSQGYTF
>-|TRBJ2-3|-|TRBV9
TGTGCCAGCAGCGTAGCAGGGGTGACAGATACGCAGTATTTT
CASSVAGVTDTQYF
>TRBD1|TRBJ1-2|-|TRBV25-1
TGTGCCAGCAGTGAAATCCAGGAGGGGGCAGCAGTTTATGGCTACACCTTC
CASSEIQEGAAVYGYTF
>-|TRBJ1-1|-|TRBV5-8
TGTGCCAGCAGCATCAGGGCGACTGAAGCTTTCTTT
CASSIRATEAFF
>-|TRBJ2-3|-|TRBV14
TGTGCCAGCAGCCAAGACTTGCGGGGTACGCAGTATTTT
CASSQDLRGTQYF
>-|TRBJ2-7|medium-sized|TRBV5-6
TGTGCCAGCAGCTTTCAGGGTGAAAAGAACGAGCAGTACTTC
CASSFQGEKNEQYF
>TRBD1|TRBJ1-5|-|TRBV5-6
TGTGCCAGCAGCTTGGGGACAGGGGGCATTAGCAATCAGCCCCAGCATTTT
CASSLGTGGISNQPQHF
>-|TRBJ1-1|-|TRBV29-1
TGCAGCGTTGTAAGCCACCTGAACACTGAAGCTTTCTTT
CSVVSHLNTEAFF
>-|TRBJ1-3|-|TRBV4-3
TGCGCCAGCAGCCAAGGGGAGGGTAGGAACACCATATATTTT
CASSQGEGRNTIYF
>-|TRBJ1-2|-|TRBV5-1
TGCGCCAGCAGCCAATCGGTAGGGGAACCGTCTGGCTACACCTTC
CASSQSVGEPSGYTF
>-|TRBJ1-5|-|TRBV18
TGTGCCAGCTCACCTCGCCAACTCCGCGGCAATCAGCCCCAGCATTTT
CASSPRQLRGNQPQHF
>TRBD2|TRBJ2-5|-|TRBV30
TGTGCCTCATACTCCGGGACTAGCGGGGGGTTGGAGACCCAGTACTTC
CASYSGTSGGLETQYF
>-|TRBJ1-3|-|TRBV5-4
TGTGCCAGCAGCCGTGCACAATGGCCCGGAGGTGCCATATATTTT
CASSRAQWPGGAIYF
>-|TRBJ2-1|-|TRBV19
TGTGCCAGTGGTCGACTAGACCATGCCTACAATGAGCAGTTCTTC
CASGRLDHAYNEQFF
>TRBD1|TRBJ2-6|-|TRBV30
TGTGCCTGGAAACAGGGGTTTGGCTCTGGGGCCAACGTCCTGACTTTC
CAWKQGFGSGANVLTF
>TRBD2|TRBJ2-7|few|TRBV28
TGTGCCAGCAGTTTACCCCGCCTGGGAGGGTACGAGCAGTACTTC
CASSLPRLGGYEQYF
>-|TRBJ2-6|-|TRBV7-9
TGTGCCAGCAGCCTAGGGAACAGGGTGGATGGGGCCAACGTCCTGACTTTC
CASSLGNRVDGANVLTF
>-|TRBJ1-1|-|TRBV19
TGTGCCAGTAGTTGGGCGAACACTGAAGCTTTCTTT
CASSWANTEAFF
>-|TRBJ2-6|-|TRBV9
TGTGCCAGCGAAAAGCCCTCTGGGGCCAACGTCCTGACTTTC
CASEKPSGANVLTF
>-|TRBJ1-1|-|TRBV29-1
TGCAGCGTTGACCCCTTCCGGGACGGTGAAGCTTTCTTT
CSVDPFRDGEAFF
>-|TRBJ1-2|-|TRBV18
TGTGCCAGCTCACCCCAAGAGGCTAACTATGGCTACACCTTC
CASSPQEANYGYTF
>-|TRBJ2-5|-|TRBV9
TGTGCCAGCAGCGCCGAATCAGGGGCCTTCCTTCAAGAGACCCAGTACTTC
CASSAESGAFLQETQYF
>-|TRBJ1-4|few|TRBV30
TGTGCCTGGAGTGGTTTGGGGAATGAAAAACTGTTTTTT
CAWSGLGNEKLFF
>-|TRBJ2-3|-|TRBV2
TGTGCCAGCAAGGGGGATGGGAGTGGGGGCACAGATACGCAGTATTTT
CASKGDGSGGTDTQYF
>TRBD1|TRBJ1-2|-|TRBV6-5
TGTGCCAGCAGTTATAAGTTGGGTGGACAGGGTGATGGCTACACCTTC
CASSYKLGGQGDGYTF
>-|TRBJ1-1|few|TRBV19
TGTGCCAGTAGTAAAGTCACAAACACTGAAGCTTTCTTT
CASSKVTNTEAFF
>-|TRBJ1-5|-|TRBV27
TGTGCCAGCAGCAAGAAGGGGAATAGCAATCAGCCCCAGCATTTT
CASSKKGNSNQPQHF
>TRBD2|TRBJ2-3|-|TRBV30
TGTGCCTGGAGTACTCCGGGACTAGCGGTTAGCACAGATACGCAGTATTTT
CAWSTPGLAVSTDTQYF
>TRBD1|TRBJ2-7|-|TRBV5-4
TGTGCCAGCAGCTTGCAGGGGGCTAACTACGAGCAGTACTTC
CASSLQGANYEQYF
>-|TRBJ1-1|-|TRBV2
TGTGCCAGCACCCCAGAGGTGAACACTGAAGCTTTCTTT
CASTPEVNTEAFF
>-|TRBJ1-1|-|TRBV7-9
TGTGCCAGCAGGGGTGTGGGAACTGAAGCTTTCTTT
CASRGVGTEAFF
>-|TRBJ2-7|-|TRBV27
TGTGCCAGCAGGGACCGAAGCTCCTACGAGCAGTACTTC
CASRDRSSYEQYF
>TRBD1|TRBJ2-7|-|TRBV5-1
TGCGCCAGCAGCTTAGGGGGCCTGGAGCAGTACTTC
CASSLGGLEQYF
>-|TRBJ1-2|-|TRBV7-3
TGTGCCTGTGGGACCGGGGCGCAGCGTGGCTACACCTTC
CACGTGAQRGYTF
>-|TRBJ1-1|-|TRBV19
TGTGCCAGTAGCTCGAGGCCCGGGTTTGAAGCTTTCTTT
CASSSRPGFEAFF
>-|TRBJ2-7|-|TRBV18
TGTGCCAGCTCACCATCTGAGAAGGGGCCAAGGGAGCAGTACTTC
CASSPSEKGPREQYF
>-|TRBJ2-7|-|TRBV5-1
TGCGCCAGCAGCTTGGGGCTGGGGCAGGCCTACGAGCAGTACTTC
CASSLGLGQAYEQYF
>TRBD1|TRBJ1-2|-|TRBV6-5
TGTGCCAGCAGTCGGCGCGGGACAGGGGGCTATGGCTACACCTTC
CASSRRGTGGYGYTF
>TRBD1|TRBJ1-2|-|TRBV7-9
TGTGCCAGCAGCGCTGGACAGGGGTACGGCTACACCTTC
CASSAGQGYGYTF
>TRBD2|TRBJ2-2|-|TRBV5-1
TGCGCCAGCAGCTTGCTACGGGGGGACCTTCCCGGGGAGCTGTTTTTT
CASSLLRGDLPGELFF
>TRBD1|TRBJ2-5|-|TRBV2
TGTGCCAGCAGTGAGGGACAGGTCGGGACCCAGTACTTC
CASSEGQVGTQYF